This TCR beta chain was recovered during a study of graft-versus-host responses after intestinal transplantation. Study overall: The recipients all started with anti-thymocyte globulin induction and then took tacrolimus and steroids for 2 to 3 years.

Study-wide results and limits: Some GvH clones were seen earlier in gut or blood, suggesting intestinal origin. Graft-donor T cell macrochimerism in patients accompanied high graft-versus-host to host-versus-graft clonal ratios in allografts.

Turning to this clone: Its antigen is unidentified.

Generated by immunoSEQ multiplex PCR, the TCRdb table keeps only in-frame clones and is missing some. The top ten hold 0.5% to 0.65% of the sample, which has 50,000 to 55,000 clones, around 90% seen once. Germline V gene data show CDR1 as MDHEN and CDR2 as SYDVKM. The trim removed 0 bases at V and 3 bases at J, leaving 5 bases unmatched. The CDR3 extends over 17 amino acids. The input for sequencing was unstimulated CD4+ T cells sorted from spleen or lymph node cells, taken before transplant. This receptor was taken from a human donor who was the organ donor for an intestinal transplant. The V gene is TRBV28, the J gene TRBJ1-1; 12 bases are a match to TRBD1. This CDR3 reads CASSLWGQGAVDTEAFF. In DNA form, the CDR3 reads TGTGCCAGCAGTTTATGGGGACAGGGGGCTGTTGACACTGAAGCTTTCTTT.